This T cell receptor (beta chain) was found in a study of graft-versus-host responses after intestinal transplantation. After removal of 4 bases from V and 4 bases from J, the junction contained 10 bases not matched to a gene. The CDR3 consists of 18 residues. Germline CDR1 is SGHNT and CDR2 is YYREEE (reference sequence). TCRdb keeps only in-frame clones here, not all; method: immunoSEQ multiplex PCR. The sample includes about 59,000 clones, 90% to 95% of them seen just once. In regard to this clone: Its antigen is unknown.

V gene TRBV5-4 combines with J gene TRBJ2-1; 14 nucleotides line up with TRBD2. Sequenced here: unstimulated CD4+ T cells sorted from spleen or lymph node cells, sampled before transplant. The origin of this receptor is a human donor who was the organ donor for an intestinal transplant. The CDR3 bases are TGTGCCAGCAGCCCTGTCAGACTAGCGGGGGGGGATTACAATGAGCAGTTCTTC. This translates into CASSPVRLAGGDYNEQFF.